These T cell receptor beta chains were read from a single sample in a study of T cell changes during pregnancy in multiple sclerosis. Measured with immunoSEQ multiplex PCR; TCRdb has only the in-frame clones, and not every one. The sample has approximately 50,000 clones; roughly nine tenths are singletons. This specimen consisted of CD4+ T cells from peripheral blood mononuclear cells, obtained after pregnancy. The source is a female donor with multiple sclerosis, enrolled in a pregnancy study. CDR3s include the opening cysteine and the closing phenylalanine or tryptophan. The order of the fields is D gene, V gene, clone size, J gene, CDR3 DNA, CDR3 protein. D genes are given only for firm matches. Clone size appears in some rows only: once, few, many, or a class for an expanded clone.

TRBD1,TRBV30,NA,TRBJ1-2,TGTGCCTGGAGTGTACGACAGGGCGCTCCTAACTATGGCTACACCTTC,CAWSVRQGAPNYGYTF
TRBD1,TRBV7-9,once,TRBJ2-1,TGTGCCAGCAGCGTACAGGGGCGCAATGAGCAGTTCTTC,CASSVQGRNEQFF
TRBD1,TRBV9,NA,TRBJ1-1,TGTGCCAGCTTTACCCCACACCGGCAGGACAGGAAGAACACTGAAGCTTTCTTT,CASFTPHRQDRKNTEAFF
NA,TRBV19,NA,TRBJ1-1,TGTGCCAGTAGCCCATATCAGGGGTACACTGAAGCTTTCTTT,CASSPYQGYTEAFF
NA,TRBV27,NA,TRBJ2-3,TGTGCCAGCAGTTTATTGACCGGGAGAGGGCCAGATACGCAGTATTTT,CASSLLTGRGPDTQYF
NA,TRBV6-4,NA,TRBJ1-2,TGTGCCAGCAGTCCAGCTAACTATGGCTACACCTTC,CASSPANYGYTF
TRBD1,TRBV4-2,NA,TRBJ1-4,TGTGCCAGCAGCCAAGACCTTAATCCCTTCCGAGACAGGGCAAATGAAAAACTGTTTTTT,CASSQDLNPFRDRANEKLFF
NA,TRBV28,NA,TRBJ2-7,TGTGCCAGCAGTGGCACTAGCTTGGTCTACGAGCAGTACTTC,CASSGTSLVYEQYF
TRBD1,TRBV28,NA,TRBJ1-4,TGTGCCAGCACCCCTACCACCCCGGGACAGGGTAATGAAAAACTGTTTTTT,CASTPTTPGQGNEKLFF
NA,TRBV28,NA,TRBJ1-2,TGTGCCAGCAGTTTGCCGGCAGGGCGTACTCCCTACACCTTC,CASSLPAGRTPYTF
TRBD2,TRBV15,NA,TRBJ2-1,TGTGCCACCAGCAGAGATAGCGGGAGGGCCCACGTGCAGTTCTTC,CATSRDSGRAHVQFF
NA,TRBV30,NA,TRBJ2-7,TGTGCCTGGAGTTCTAGGAGTCTCGGGAAGAACTACGAGCAGTACTTC,CAWSSRSLGKNYEQYF
NA,TRBV7-8,NA,TRBJ2-7,TGTGCCAGCAGCAGATACGGGGAGGGGGACGAGCAGTACTTC,CASSRYGEGDEQYF
NA,TRBV10-2,NA,TRBJ2-3,TGCGCCAGCAGGCTGAGCCCCAGCACAGATACGCAGTATTTT,CASRLSPSTDTQYF
TRBD1,TRBV2,NA,TRBJ1-5,TGTGCCAGCGACTACCGGGACAGGGTAAATCAGCCCCAGCATTTT,CASDYRDRVNQPQHF
TRBD1,TRBV7-9,once,TRBJ1-1,TGTGCCAGCAGCCCGGAGGGGGCTATCATGAACACTGAAGCTTTCTTT,CASSPEGAIMNTEAFF
NA,TRBV6-4,NA,TRBJ1-1,TGTGCCAGCAGTGACAGGGGTGACACTGAAGCTTTCTTT,CASSDRGDTEAFF
TRBD2,TRBV5-1,NA,TRBJ2-1,TGCGCCAGCAGCTCATCCGGGACTAGTTGGGCCCCCTACAATGAGCAGTTCTTC,CASSSSGTSWAPYNEQFF
TRBD1,TRBV5-1,NA,TRBJ2-5,TGCGCCAGCAGCTACGGGACAGGGAATCAAGAGACCCAGTACTTC,CASSYGTGNQETQYF
NA,TRBV23-1,NA,TRBJ2-7,TGCGCCAGCAGTGCTGGTGGACGGAGGCTCTACGAGCAGTACTTC,CASSAGGRRLYEQYF
NA,TRBV5-1,NA,TRBJ2-3,TGCGCCAGCAGCTCAGGGCTACCTAGCACAGATACGCAGTATTTT,CASSSGLPSTDTQYF
NA,TRBV30,NA,TRBJ1-5,TGTGCCTGGAGTGTACAAGGGGCACGGCAGCCCCAGCATTTT,CAWSVQGARQPQHF
NA,TRBV25-1,NA,TRBJ1-1,TGTGCCAGCAGTGAATGGGGGGGAGTGAACACTGAAGCTTTCTTT,CASSEWGGVNTEAFF
NA,TRBV4-3,NA,TRBJ1-3,TGCGCCAGCAGCGGAGATTGGGAGGGAGCCAGCGGAAACACCATATATTTT,CASSGDWEGASGNTIYF
TRBD2,TRBV5-1,NA,TRBJ2-3,TGCGCCAGCAGCTTGATGGGAGGGCCTATTAGCACAGATACGCAGTATTTT,CASSLMGGPISTDTQYF
NA,TRBV30,few,TRBJ1-2,TGTGCCTGGAGTCCAGGAAACACCTTC,CAWSPGNTF
TRBD1,TRBV7-9,NA,TRBJ1-5,TGTGCCAGCAGCTCCACCAGGGGGGCAGCACAGCCCCAGCATTTT,CASSSTRGAAQPQHF
TRBD1,TRBV28,NA,TRBJ1-3,TGTGCCAGCAGACTCGGGACAGGGGGTCAGGGGAACACCATATATTTT,CASRLGTGGQGNTIYF
NA,TRBV9,NA,TRBJ1-3,TGTGCCAGCAGCGTAAAAGGGGGAGGAAACACCATATATTTT,CASSVKGGGNTIYF
TRBD2,TRBV12-5,NA,TRBJ2-1,TGTGCTAGTGGGTCCGGGACTAGCCAGTTCTTC,CASGSGTSQFF
TRBD1,TRBV19,once,TRBJ1-5,TGTGCCAGTAGTGACAGGGGAAGCAATCAGCCCCAGCATTTT,CASSDRGSNQPQHF
TRBD1,TRBV5-1,once,TRBJ2-7,TGCGCCAGCAGCCCCTCCGGGACAGGGGTCGAGCAGTACTTC,CASSPSGTGVEQYF
TRBD1,TRBV18,NA,TRBJ2-1,TGTGCCAGCTCCCCTTTTCCGACAGGGACGGGAGAGCAGTTCTTC,CASSPFPTGTGEQFF
TRBD2,TRBV13,NA,TRBJ2-5,TGTGCCAGCAGCTCCGGACTAGCGGGAGAGACCCAGTACTTC,CASSSGLAGETQYF
NA,TRBV25-1,NA,TRBJ1-6,TGTGCCAGCAGTTTCCGACAGGCGAATTCACCCCTCCACTTT,CASSFRQANSPLHF
TRBD1,TRBV30,NA,TRBJ2-1,TGTGCCTGGAAGGAACAGGGGTCCTACAATGAGCAGTTCTTC,CAWKEQGSYNEQFF
TRBD1,TRBV18,NA,TRBJ2-2,TGTGCCAGCTCACCCAGACCGGGACAGCCACAATCTTACACCGGGGAGCTGTTTTTT,CASSPRPGQPQSYTGELFF
TRBD2,TRBV7-2,NA,TRBJ2-3,TGTGCCAGCACCCACTTAGCGGGAGATACGCAGTATTTT,CASTHLAGDTQYF
TRBD2,TRBV13,NA,TRBJ2-7,TGTGCCAGCAGCAACTCCGGGGGACTAGCGGGTCTCTCCTACGAGCAGTACTTC,CASSNSGGLAGLSYEQYF
NA,TRBV29-1,NA,TRBJ1-2,TGCAGCGTCGCCCACCGGGCGGCAGGGAACTATGGCTACACCTTC,CSVAHRAAGNYGYTF
TRBD2,TRBV27,NA,TRBJ2-7,TGTGCCAGCAGGGCTAGCGGAAAAAGCTCCTACGAGCAGTACTTC,CASRASGKSSYEQYF
NA,TRBV30,NA,TRBJ1-2,TGTGCCTGGAATGGGGGGGTACCTTATGGCTACACCTTC,CAWNGGVPYGYTF
NA,TRBV5-1,NA,TRBJ2-1,TGCGCCAGCACCGGGAGCGGTAGCTCCTACAATGAGCAGTTCTTC,CASTGSGSSYNEQFF
TRBD1,TRBV10-3,NA,TRBJ1-1,TGTGCCATCAGGCGGGACAGCCCAAACACTGAAGCTTTCTTT,CAIRRDSPNTEAFF
TRBD2,TRBV10-3,NA,TRBJ2-1,TGTGCCATCAGTGAAAGAGTAGCGGGGACGGATGAGCAGTTCTTC,CAISERVAGTDEQFF